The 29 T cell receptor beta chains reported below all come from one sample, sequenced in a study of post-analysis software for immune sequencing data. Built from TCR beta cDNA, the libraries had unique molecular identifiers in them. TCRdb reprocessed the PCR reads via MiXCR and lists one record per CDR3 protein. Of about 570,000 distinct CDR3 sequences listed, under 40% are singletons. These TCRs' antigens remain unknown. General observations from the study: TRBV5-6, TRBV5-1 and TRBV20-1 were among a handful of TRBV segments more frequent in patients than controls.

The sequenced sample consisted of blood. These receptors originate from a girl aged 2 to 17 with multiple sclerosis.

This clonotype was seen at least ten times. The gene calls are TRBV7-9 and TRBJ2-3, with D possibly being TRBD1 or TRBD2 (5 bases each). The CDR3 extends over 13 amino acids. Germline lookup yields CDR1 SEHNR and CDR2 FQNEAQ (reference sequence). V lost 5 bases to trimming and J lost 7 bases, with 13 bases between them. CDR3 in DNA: TGTGCCAGCAGCCCATGGGACCTCCATACGCAGTATTTT. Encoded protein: CASSPWDLHTQYF.

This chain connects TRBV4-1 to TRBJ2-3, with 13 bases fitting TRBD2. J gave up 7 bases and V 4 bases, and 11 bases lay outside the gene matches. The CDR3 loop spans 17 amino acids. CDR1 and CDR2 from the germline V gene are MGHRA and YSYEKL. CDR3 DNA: TGCGCCAGCAGCCCGGGACTAGCGGGGCCCGTTGGATATACGCAGTATTTT. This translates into CASSPGLAGPVGYTQYF.

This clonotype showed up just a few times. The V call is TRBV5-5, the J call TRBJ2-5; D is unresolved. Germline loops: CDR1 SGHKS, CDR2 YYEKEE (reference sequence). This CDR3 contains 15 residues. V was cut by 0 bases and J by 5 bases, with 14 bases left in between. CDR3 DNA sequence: TGTGCCAGCAGCTTGGAAAGCTCCCACTTTGAGACCCAGTACTTC. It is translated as CASSLESSHFETQYF.

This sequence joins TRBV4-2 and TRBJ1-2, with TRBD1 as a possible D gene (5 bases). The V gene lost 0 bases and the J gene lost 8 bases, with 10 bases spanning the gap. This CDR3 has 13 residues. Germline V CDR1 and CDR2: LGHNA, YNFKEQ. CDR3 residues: CASSQDSQGGYTF. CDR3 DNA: TGTGCCAGCAGCCAAGACTCGCAGGGAGGCTACACCTTC.

The DNA of the CDR3 is TGCAGCGTTGGGGGCAGGGAAGGAAACTATGGCTACACCTTC. It translates to CSVGGREGNYGYTF. V gene TRBV29-1 combines with J gene TRBJ1-2, with TRBD1 as a possible D gene (5 bases). Germline V gene lookup returns CDR1 SQVTM and CDR2 ANQGSEA. Trimming shortened V by 4 bases and J by 2 bases, and 14 bases separated the two germline ends. CDR3 length: 14 residues.

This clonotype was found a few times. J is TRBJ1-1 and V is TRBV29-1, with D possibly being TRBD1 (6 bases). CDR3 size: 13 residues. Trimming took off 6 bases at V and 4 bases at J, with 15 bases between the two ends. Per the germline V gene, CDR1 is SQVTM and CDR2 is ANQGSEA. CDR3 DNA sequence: TGCAGCGTCGGCCAGAACAGGGCCACTGAAGCTTTCTTT. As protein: CSVGQNRATEAFF.

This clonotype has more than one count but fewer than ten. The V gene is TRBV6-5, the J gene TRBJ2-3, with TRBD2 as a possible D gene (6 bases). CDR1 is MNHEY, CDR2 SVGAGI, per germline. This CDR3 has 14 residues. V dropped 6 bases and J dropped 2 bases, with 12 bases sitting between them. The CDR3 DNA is TGTGCCAGCAGCGCGGGCGGGGACACAGATACGCAGTATTTT. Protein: CASSAGGDTDTQYF.

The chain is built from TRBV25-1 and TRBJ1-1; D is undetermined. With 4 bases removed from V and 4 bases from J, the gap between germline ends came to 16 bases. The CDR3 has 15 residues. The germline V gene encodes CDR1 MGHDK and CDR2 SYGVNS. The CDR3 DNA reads TGTGCCAGCAGTGTCCCGACGGCCCCCATCACTGAAGCTTTCTTT. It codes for CASSVPTAPITEAFF.

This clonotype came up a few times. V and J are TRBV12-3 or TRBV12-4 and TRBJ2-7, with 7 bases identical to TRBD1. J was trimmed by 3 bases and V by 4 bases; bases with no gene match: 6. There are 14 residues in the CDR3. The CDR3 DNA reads TGTGCCAGCAGTTATCACGGGACAGACTACGAGCAGTACTTC. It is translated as CASSYHGTDYEQYF.

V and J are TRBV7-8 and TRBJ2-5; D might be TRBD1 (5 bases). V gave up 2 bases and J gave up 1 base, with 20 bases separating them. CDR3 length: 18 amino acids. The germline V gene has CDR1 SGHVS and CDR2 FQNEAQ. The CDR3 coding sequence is TGTGCCAGCAGCTTATCATGGCAGGGCCCACCCGCCCAAGAGACCCAGTACTTC. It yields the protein CASSLSWQGPPAQETQYF.

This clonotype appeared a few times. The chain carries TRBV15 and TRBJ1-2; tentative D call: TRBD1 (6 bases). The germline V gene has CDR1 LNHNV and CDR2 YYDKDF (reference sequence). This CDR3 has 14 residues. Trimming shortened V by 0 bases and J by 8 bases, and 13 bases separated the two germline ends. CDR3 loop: CATSRDRGPGGYTF. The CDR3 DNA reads TGTGCCACCAGCAGAGATCGGGGGCCGGGGGGCTACACCTTC. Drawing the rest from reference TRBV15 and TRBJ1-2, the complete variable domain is DAMVIQNPRYQVTQFGKPVTLSCSQTLNHNVMYWYQQKSSQAPKLLFHYYDKDFNNEADTPDNFQSRRPNTSFCFLDIRSPGLGDTAMYLCATSRDRGPGGYTFGSGTRLTVV.

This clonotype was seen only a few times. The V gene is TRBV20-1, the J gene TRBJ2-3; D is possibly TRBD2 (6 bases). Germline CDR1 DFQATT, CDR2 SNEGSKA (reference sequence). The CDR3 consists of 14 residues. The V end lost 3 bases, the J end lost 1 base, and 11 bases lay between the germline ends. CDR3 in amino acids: CSASSWGGTDTQYF. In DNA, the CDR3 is TGCAGTGCTAGTTCCTGGGGGGGCACAGATACGCAGTATTTT.

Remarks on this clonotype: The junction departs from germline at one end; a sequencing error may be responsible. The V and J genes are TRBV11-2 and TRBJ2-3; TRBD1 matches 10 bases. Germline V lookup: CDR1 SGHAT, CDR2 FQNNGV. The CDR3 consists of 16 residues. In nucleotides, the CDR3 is TGTGCCAGCAGCCCTCGGTATGGGACAGGGGCAGATGCGCAGTATTTT. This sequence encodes CASSPRYGTGADAQYF.

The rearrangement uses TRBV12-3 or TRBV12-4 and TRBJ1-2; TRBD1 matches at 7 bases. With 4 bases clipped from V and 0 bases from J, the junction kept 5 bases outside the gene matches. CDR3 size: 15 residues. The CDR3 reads CASSYQQGSNYGYTF. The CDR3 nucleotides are TGTGCCAGCAGTTACCAACAGGGGTCTAACTATGGCTACACCTTC.

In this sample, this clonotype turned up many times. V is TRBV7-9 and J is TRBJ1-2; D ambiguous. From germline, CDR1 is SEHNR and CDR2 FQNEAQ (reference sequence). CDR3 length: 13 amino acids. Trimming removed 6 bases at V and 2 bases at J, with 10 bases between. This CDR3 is CASSLQGNYGYTF. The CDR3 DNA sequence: TGTGCCAGCAGTTTACAAGGGAACTATGGCTACACCTTC.

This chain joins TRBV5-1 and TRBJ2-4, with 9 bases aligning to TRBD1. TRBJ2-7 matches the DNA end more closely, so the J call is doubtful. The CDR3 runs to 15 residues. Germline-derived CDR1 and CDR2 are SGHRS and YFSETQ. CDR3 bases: TGCGCCAGCAGCTTGGAGAGGGGACAGGGCTACGAGCAGTACTTC. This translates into CASSLERGQGYEQYF.

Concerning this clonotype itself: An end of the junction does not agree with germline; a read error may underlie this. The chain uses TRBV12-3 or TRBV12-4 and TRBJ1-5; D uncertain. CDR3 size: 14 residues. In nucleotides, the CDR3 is TGTGCCAGCAGTTTAGAGGGAGGGAATCAGCCCCGGCATTTT. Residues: CASSLEGGNQPRHF.

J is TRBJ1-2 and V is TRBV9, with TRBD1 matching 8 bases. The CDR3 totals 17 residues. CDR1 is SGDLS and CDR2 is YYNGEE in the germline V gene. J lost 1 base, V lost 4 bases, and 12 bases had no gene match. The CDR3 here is CASSSRQGTTINYGYTF. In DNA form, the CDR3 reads TGTGCCAGCAGCTCCCGACAGGGGACTACGATTAACTATGGCTACACCTTC.

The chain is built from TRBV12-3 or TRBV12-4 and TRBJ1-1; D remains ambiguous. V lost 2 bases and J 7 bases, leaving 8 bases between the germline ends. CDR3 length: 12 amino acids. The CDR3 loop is CASSLRMGEAFF. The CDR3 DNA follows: TGTGCCAGCAGTTTACGAATGGGTGAAGCTTTCTTT.

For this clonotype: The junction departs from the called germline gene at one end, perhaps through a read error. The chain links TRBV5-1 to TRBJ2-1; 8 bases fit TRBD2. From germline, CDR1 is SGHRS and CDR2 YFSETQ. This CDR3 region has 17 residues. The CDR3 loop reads CASSSLSRGGSCNEQFF. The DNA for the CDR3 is TGCGCCAGCAGCTCCCTTTCCCGGGGGGGCTCCTGCAATGAGCAGTTCTTC.

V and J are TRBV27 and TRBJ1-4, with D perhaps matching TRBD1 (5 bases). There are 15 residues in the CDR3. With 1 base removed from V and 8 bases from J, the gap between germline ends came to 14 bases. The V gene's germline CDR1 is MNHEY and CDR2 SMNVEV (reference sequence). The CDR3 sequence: CASSLWGRGGEKLFF. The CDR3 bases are TGTGCCAGCAGTTTATGGGGTCGGGGCGGGGAAAAACTGTTTTTT.

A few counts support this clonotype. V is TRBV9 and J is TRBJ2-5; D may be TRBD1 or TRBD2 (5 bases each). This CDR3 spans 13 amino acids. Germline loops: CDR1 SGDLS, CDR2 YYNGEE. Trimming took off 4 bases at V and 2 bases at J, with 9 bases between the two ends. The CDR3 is CASSRDLQETQYF. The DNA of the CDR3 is TGTGCCAGCAGCCGGGACCTACAAGAGACCCAGTACTTC.

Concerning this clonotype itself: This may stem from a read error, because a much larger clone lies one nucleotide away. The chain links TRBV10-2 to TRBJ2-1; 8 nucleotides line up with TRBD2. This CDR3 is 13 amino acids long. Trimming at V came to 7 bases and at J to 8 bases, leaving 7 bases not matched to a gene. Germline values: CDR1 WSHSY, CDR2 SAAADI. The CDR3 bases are TGCGCCAGCAACGCTGGACTAGCCTATGAGCAGTTCTTC. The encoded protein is CASNAGLAYEQFF.

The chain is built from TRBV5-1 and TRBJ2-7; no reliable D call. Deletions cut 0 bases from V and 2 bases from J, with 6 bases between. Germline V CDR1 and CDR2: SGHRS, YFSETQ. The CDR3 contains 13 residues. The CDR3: CASSLDLAYEQYF. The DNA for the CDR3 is TGCGCCAGCAGCTTGGATCTAGCCTACGAGCAGTACTTC. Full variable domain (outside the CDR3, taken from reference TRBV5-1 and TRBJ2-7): KAGVTQTPRYLIKTRGQQVTLSCSPISGHRSVSWYQQTPGQGLQFLFEYFSETQRNKGNFPGRFSGRQFSNSRSEMNVSTLELGDSALYLCASSLDLAYEQYFGPGTRLTVT.

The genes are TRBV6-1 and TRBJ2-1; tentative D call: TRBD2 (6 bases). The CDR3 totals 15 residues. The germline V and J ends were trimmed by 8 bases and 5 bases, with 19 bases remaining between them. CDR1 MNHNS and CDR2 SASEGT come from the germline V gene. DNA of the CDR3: TGTGCCAGCGGTCGGGTATGGGGGGAGAACAATGAGCAGTTCTTC. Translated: CASGRVWGENNEQFF.

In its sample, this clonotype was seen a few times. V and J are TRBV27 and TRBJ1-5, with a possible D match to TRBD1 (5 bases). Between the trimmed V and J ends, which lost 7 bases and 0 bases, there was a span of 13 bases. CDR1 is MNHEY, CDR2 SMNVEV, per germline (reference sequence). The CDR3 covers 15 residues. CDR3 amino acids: CASMAGTGSNQPQHF. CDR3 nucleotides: TGTGCCAGCATGGCAGGGACCGGTAGCAATCAGCCCCAGCATTTT.

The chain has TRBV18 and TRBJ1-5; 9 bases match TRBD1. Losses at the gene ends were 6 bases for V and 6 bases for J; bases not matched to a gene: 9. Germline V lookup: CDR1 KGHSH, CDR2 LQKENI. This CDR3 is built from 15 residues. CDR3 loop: CASSTTGGPRQPQHF. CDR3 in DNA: TGTGCCAGCTCCACAACAGGGGGCCCCCGTCAGCCCCAGCATTTT.

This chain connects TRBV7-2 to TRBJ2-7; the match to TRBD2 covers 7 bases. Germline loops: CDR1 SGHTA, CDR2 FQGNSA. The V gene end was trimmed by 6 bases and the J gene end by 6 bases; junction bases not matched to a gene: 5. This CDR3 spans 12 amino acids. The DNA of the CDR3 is TGTGCCAGCAGAAACTCGGGGGGCGAGCAGTACTTC. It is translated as CASRNSGGEQYF.

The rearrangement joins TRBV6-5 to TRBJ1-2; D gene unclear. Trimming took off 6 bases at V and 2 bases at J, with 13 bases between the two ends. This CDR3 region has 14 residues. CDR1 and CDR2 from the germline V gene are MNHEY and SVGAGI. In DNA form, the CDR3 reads TGTGCCAGCAGGTCCGGCACAGTCAACTATGGCTACACCTTC. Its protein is CASRSGTVNYGYTF.